A selection of T cell receptor beta chains follows, all from one sample in a study of cytomegalovirus exposure and HLA in healthy donors. Generated by immunoSEQ multiplex PCR, the TCRdb table keeps only in-frame clones and is missing some. Altogether approximately 190,000 clones are present, roughly 84% being singletons, with the ten largest covering around 0.26%. Sequencing input: PBMCs. These receptor sequences come from a boy aged 10-17 years in good health and CMV-seronegative. CDR3s include the opening cysteine and the closing phenylalanine or tryptophan. The order of the fields is D gene, J gene, V gene, clone size, CDR3 DNA, CDR3 protein. The D gene is left open where the match is weak. Clone size appears in some rows only: once, few, many, or a class for an expanded clone.

NA	TRBJ1-4	TRBV30	NA	TGTGCCTGGAGTATAATACAGGAAAAACTGTTTTTT	CAWSIIQEKLFF
NA	TRBJ1-2	TRBV6-5	few	TGTGCCAGCAGTTACTCGGGCAGTTCCTATGGCTACACCTTC	CASSYSGSSYGYTF
NA	TRBJ1-4	TRBV30	NA	TGTGCCTGGAGTTACGGGAGTACAACTAATGAAAAACTGTTTTTT	CAWSYGSTTNEKLFF
NA	TRBJ1-6	TRBV7-3	once	TGTGCCAGCAGCTTACAGGGTGGTTCACCCCTCCACTTT	CASSLQGGSPLHF
TRBD2	TRBJ2-3	TRBV4-3	few	TGCGCCAGCAGCCAAGAGGGACTAGCGGGGACCACAGATACGCAGTATTTT	CASSQEGLAGTTDTQYF
TRBD1	TRBJ1-1	TRBV29-1	NA	TGCAGCGTGGGACAGGGCCCCAACACTGAAGCTTTCTTT	CSVGQGPNTEAFF
NA	TRBJ1-4	TRBV4-1	NA	TGCGCCAGCCGCGGGGGGAATGAAAAACTGTTTTTT	CASRGGNEKLFF
NA	TRBJ1-4	TRBV2	NA	TGTGCCAGCAGTGAATTGGCAGGGGTCAGGGTAGGAGAAAAACTGTTTTTT	CASSELAGVRVGEKLFF
NA	TRBJ1-4	TRBV23-1	NA	TGCGCCACTCCCCGTAGTTACCTTGAAAAACTGTTTTTT	CATPRSYLEKLFF
TRBD1	TRBJ1-1	TRBV2	many	TGTGCCAGCATATCCGGACAGGCCAACACTGAAGCTTTCTTT	CASISGQANTEAFF
NA	TRBJ1-4	TRBV11-2	NA	TGTGCCAGCAGCTTAGCCACAGCCTCTAATGAAAAACTGTTTTTT	CASSLATASNEKLFF
TRBD1	TRBJ1-1	TRBV9	NA	TGTGCCAGCAGCGCCTCCGGGACAGGGGGCCGAGAGGCTTTCTTT	CASSASGTGGREAFF
NA	TRBJ1-2	TRBV14	NA	TGTGCCAGCAGCCAAGACACAGCAGGCTACACCTTC	CASSQDTAGYTF
TRBD2	TRBJ2-2	TRBV6-1	few	TGTGCCAGCAGTGCGACTAGCGGGTCGGCCGGGGAGCTGTTTTTT	CASSATSGSAGELFF
NA	TRBJ2-5	TRBV25-1	NA	TGTGCCAGCAGTGACAAGGGGGAGACCCAGTACTTC	CASSDKGETQYF
TRBD1	TRBJ1-1	TRBV29-1	few	TGCAGCACGGGACAGTCAGGCACTGAAGCTTTCTTT	CSTGQSGTEAFF
NA	TRBJ2-2	TRBV29-1	NA	TGCAGCGTTGAGGACAGAGAAGGCGGGGAGCTGTTTTTT	CSVEDREGGELFF
TRBD1	TRBJ1-2	TRBV28	NA	TGTGCCAGCAGGGCCGGGACAGCTTCACTCTATGGCTACACCTTC	CASRAGTASLYGYTF
NA	TRBJ1-2	TRBV5-1	NA	TGCGCCAGCAGCCCCCGGGCGGGCGACGATGCCTACACCTTC	CASSPRAGDDAYTF
TRBD1	TRBJ1-4	TRBV5-1	NA	TGCGCCAGCAGGTCGGACAGGGGATCTGAAAAACTGTTTTTT	CASRSDRGSEKLFF
TRBD1	TRBJ1-2	TRBV6-5	NA	TGTGCCAGCAGTTCCGTGACAGGGAAGGGCTACACCTTC	CASSSVTGKGYTF
NA	TRBJ2-2	TRBV7-2	NA	TGTGCCAGCAGCTTCCGCAGGAACACCGGGGAGCTGTTTTTT	CASSFRRNTGELFF
NA	TRBJ2-1	TRBV20-1	NA	TGCAGTGCTAGAGAGGCTCATGAGCAGTTCTTC	CSAREAHEQFF
TRBD1	TRBJ2-2	TRBV6-6	NA	TGTGCCAGCCAACCCGGGACAGGGGTCACCGGGGAGCTGTTTTTT	CASQPGTGVTGELFF
NA	TRBJ2-1	TRBV7-9	NA	TGTGCCAGCAGCCCGATAATCGGGGAGCAGTTCTTC	CASSPIIGEQFF
NA	TRBJ1-3	TRBV7-9	NA	TGTGCCAGCAGCCAACACGGAAACACCATATATTTT	CASSQHGNTIYF